This entry lists 20 T cell receptor beta chains sequenced from one sample in a study of human T cells and chemical hapten exposure. The time point denotes: patch test 1, 2 weeks after DPC sensitization. Treatment of the sample: therapeutic diphenylcyclopropenone sensitization with weekly scalp DPC. One entry per CDR3 protein results from TCRdb running MiXCR on the RACE reads. Of some 400,000 distinct CDR3 sequences in the sample, about 4.8% were seen once. The sample in question was whole blood, obtained in connection with sensitization to the hapten diphenylcyclopropenone (DPC). These receptor sequences come from a woman in her 50s with alopecia areata. Some clones in this sample may be carry-over from other donors' samples.

CDR3 residues: CASSYRGRNYGYTF. CDR3 DNA sequence: TGTGCCAGCAGTTACAGGGGGCGCAACTATGGCTACACCTTC. The chain links TRBV6-6 to TRBJ1-2, with TRBD1 matching 7 bases. The V gene's germline CDR1 is MNHNY and CDR2 SVGAGI (reference sequence). V dropped 2 bases and J dropped 2; count of bases not matched to a gene: 2. The CDR3 runs to 14 residues.

This rearrangement joins TRBV20-1 to TRBJ2-2; 9 bases are a match to TRBD1. Germline V gives CDR1 DFQATT, CDR2 SNEGSKA (reference sequence). This CDR3 is built from 14 residues. V lost 4 bases to trimming and J lost 6 bases; unmatched junction nucleotides: 6. The CDR3: CSANRDRVSGELFF. CDR3 DNA: TGCAGTGCTAACCGGGACAGGGTGTCCGGGGAGCTGTTTTTT.

There are many counts of this clonotype. The CDR3 DNA is TGCAGCGTCCCCATCAGGGCGAACCAAGAGACCCAGTACTTC. It codes for CSVPIRANQETQYF. This chain uses TRBV29-1 with TRBJ2-5; D might be TRBD1 (5 bases). Per the germline V gene, CDR1 is SQVTM and CDR2 is ANQGSEA. The germline V and J ends were trimmed by 6 bases and 0 bases, with 14 bases remaining between them. This CDR3 spans 14 amino acids.

Ten or more counts support this clonotype. This rearrangement joins TRBV29-1 to TRBJ1-2; D not resolved. Trimming took 3 bases from V and 3 from J, leaving 5 bases between them. CDR1 is SQVTM, CDR2 ANQGSEA, per germline. CDR3 length: 11 amino acids. CDR3 nucleotides: TGCAGCGTTGATTTGGACTATGGCTACACCTTC. It codes for CSVDLDYGYTF.

This clonotype was observed a few times. The chain is built from TRBV28 and TRBJ2-3; 10 bases line up with TRBD2. Germline CDR1 MDHEN, CDR2 SYDVKM. Trimming took 2 bases from V and 4 from J; bases not matched to a gene: 27. This CDR3 contains 23 residues. The CDR3 protein is CASSLRGPYSPEEAGGPPDTQYF. Here the CDR3 DNA reads TGTGCCAGCAGTTTACGGGGGCCGTATAGCCCTGAGGAAGCGGGAGGGCCCCCAGATACGCAGTATTTT.

This clonotype was seen repeatedly, ten times or more. The gene calls are TRBV5-6 and TRBJ1-4; D is ambiguous. The CDR3 sequence is 14 residues long. In germline, CDR1 is SGHDT, CDR2 YYEEEE. V lost 0 bases, J lost 0 bases, and 3 bases lay in between. In DNA form, the CDR3 reads TGTGCCAGCAGCTTGGGGGCAACTAATGAAAAACTGTTTTTT. Translating it yields CASSLGATNEKLFF. Full variable domain (remainder filled in from reference TRBV5-6 and TRBJ1-4): DAGVTQSPTHLIKTRGQQVTLRCSPKSGHDTVSWYQQALGQGPQFIFQYYEEEERQRGNFPDRFSGHQFPNYSSELNVNALLLGDSALYLCASSLGATNEKLFFGSGTQLSVL.

V usage is TRBV25-1 and J usage is TRBJ1-1, with D possibly TRBD1 on 5 matching bases. Deletions cut 5 bases from V and 9 bases from J, with 10 bases between. CDR3 size: 11 residues. Germline V lookup: CDR1 MGHDK, CDR2 SYGVNS. The chain's CDR3 is CASSPGGKAFF. CDR3 in DNA: TGTGCCAGCAGTCCGGGGGGGAAAGCTTTCTTT.

This clonotype appeared many times. The V and J genes are TRBV18 and TRBJ2-1; 15 bases are a match to TRBD2. This CDR3 comprises 20 residues. The germline V gene encodes CDR1 KGHSH and CDR2 LQKENI. J was trimmed by 1 base and V by 2 bases; bases with no gene match: 9. In DNA, the CDR3 is TGTGCCAGCTCACCAGAGATAGGACTAGCGGGAGGGCCGTCCTACAATGAGCAGTTCTTC. The encoded protein is CASSPEIGLAGGPSYNEQFF.

This clonotype was seen ten or more times. The CDR3: CASSDGTEINEKLFF. The DNA of the CDR3 is TGTGCCAGCAGCGATGGGACAGAGATTAATGAAAAACTGTTTTTT. The chain uses TRBV5-5 and TRBJ1-4, with 7 bases identical to TRBD1. CDR1 is SGHKS, CDR2 YYEKEE, per germline (reference sequence). This CDR3 contains 15 residues. Trimming took 4 bases from V and 4 from J; bases not matched to a gene: 7.

This clonotype was seen repeatedly, ten times or more. V and J are TRBV29-1 and TRBJ2-3; D not resolved. Germline CDR1 SQVTM, CDR2 ANQGSEA. Trimming removed 0 bases from V and 3 bases from J, with 13 bases in between. This CDR3 is built from 15 residues. CDR3 in DNA: TGCAGCGTTGAAGATGTAAGTCTGGGAACAGATACGCAGTATTTT. Translated, it gives CSVEDVSLGTDTQYF.

This clonotype was recorded at least ten times. The chain combines TRBV28 with TRBJ2-7; TRBD2 is a possible D gene (5 bases). The V end lost 6 bases, the J end lost 7 bases, and 19 bases lay between the germline ends. Germline CDR1 and CDR2: MDHEN and SYDVKM. This CDR3 region has 14 residues. CDR3 protein: CASRHSSRVGEQYF. In nucleotides, the CDR3 is TGTGCCAGCAGACACTCATCGCGGGTGGGAGAGCAGTACTTC.

The J gene is TRBJ2-7, the V gene TRBV7-8; D is possibly TRBD2 (6 bases). The CDR3 length is 15 residues. V dropped 5 bases and J dropped 2 bases, with 16 bases sitting between them. Per the germline V gene, CDR1 is SGHVS and CDR2 is FQNEAQ. In DNA, the CDR3 is TGTGCCAGCAGCCCCGCCCCTAGCGACGCCTACGAGCAGTACTTC. Residues: CASSPAPSDAYEQYF.

This clonotype was seen ten or more times. The chain carries TRBV6-5 and TRBJ1-6; D gene ambiguous. The germline CDR1 and CDR2 sequences are MNHEY and SVGAGI. Trimming left V 6 bases short and J 9 bases short, with 15 bases between. This CDR3 is built from 14 residues. As DNA, the CDR3 is TGTGCCAGCAGCCCTCGACACGGACCTTCACCCCTCCACTTT. Encoded protein: CASSPRHGPSPLHF.

In this sample, this clonotype turned up a few times. This chain joins TRBV19 and TRBJ2-1, with 15 bases fitting TRBD2. Per the germline V gene, CDR1 is LNHDA and CDR2 is SQIVND (reference sequence). V shed 3 bases and J 7 bases; nucleotides not matched to a gene: 1. This CDR3 has 15 residues. As DNA, the CDR3 is TGTGCCAGTAGTATTGGACTAGCGGGGGGGAATGAGCAGTTCTTC. Translation gives CASSIGLAGGNEQFF. The variable domain in full, with the rest retrieved from reference TRBV19 and TRBJ2-1, is DGGITQSPKYLFRKEGQNVTLSCEQNLNHDAMYWYRQDPGQGLRLIYYSQIVNDFQKGDIAEGYSVSREKKESFPLTVTSAQKNPTAFYLCASSIGLAGGNEQFFGPGTRLTVL.

A few counts support this clonotype. The chain links TRBV5-1 to TRBJ2-3; a possible D gene is TRBD2 (5 bases). The germline gives CDR1 SGHRS, CDR2 YFSETQ. The CDR3 extends over 13 amino acids. V was trimmed by 4 bases and J by 2 bases, leaving 8 bases between them. The CDR3 is CASSARDTDTQYF. CDR3 sequence (DNA): TGCGCCAGCAGCGCCCGGGACACAGATACGCAGTATTTT.

This clonotype showed up just a few times. The V call is TRBV3-1, the J call TRBJ2-7; tentative D call: TRBD1 (6 bases). CDR3 length equals 12 residues. Germline loops: CDR1 LGHDT, CDR2 YNNKEL (reference sequence). The V and J ends lost 0 bases and 10 bases respectively, with 10 bases between them. CDR3 sequence reads: CASSQDRQAQYF. DNA for the CDR3: TGTGCCAGCAGCCAAGACCGACAGGCTCAGTACTTC.

At least ten counts were recorded for this clonotype. This chain connects TRBV5-1 to TRBJ1-1, with a tentative D call TRBD1 (6 bases). This CDR3 is built from 16 residues. V lost 0 bases and J 0 bases, leaving 12 bases between the germline ends. CDR1 is SGHRS and CDR2 is YFSETQ in the germline V gene. The CDR3 loop reads CASSLVGGGMNTEAFF. The CDR3 DNA reads TGCGCCAGCAGCTTGGTAGGAGGGGGAATGAACACTGAAGCTTTCTTT.

This clonotype was seen at least ten times. The J gene is TRBJ2-5, the V gene TRBV5-1; 11 nucleotides align to TRBD2. Losses at the gene ends were 1 base for V and 1 base for J; bases not matched to a gene: 3. From germline, CDR1 is SGHRS and CDR2 YFSETQ. The CDR3 runs to 16 residues. This CDR3 reads CASSLTSGGPQETQYF. In DNA form, the CDR3 reads TGCGCCAGCAGCTTGACTAGCGGGGGCCCCCAAGAGACCCAGTACTTC.

The chain recombines TRBV4-1 with TRBJ1-5; D is unclear. The CDR3 is 12 residues long. V lost 1 base, J lost 5 bases, and 3 bases lay in between. Per germline, CDR1 MGHRA and CDR2 YSYEKL. The CDR3, as DNA: TGCGCCAGCAGCCAAGGGGATCAGCCCCAGCATTTT. Translating it yields CASSQGDQPQHF.

This clonotype was counted ten times or more. The chain couples TRBV7-2 to TRBJ2-1, with TRBD2 identical over 16 bases. This CDR3 is built from 15 residues. J lost 8 bases, V lost 5 bases, and 3 bases had no gene match. CDR1 is SGHTA, CDR2 FQGNSA, per germline. The CDR3 sequence: CASSTGTSGRDEQFF. The CDR3 DNA reads as TGTGCCAGCAGCACCGGGACTAGCGGGAGGGATGAGCAGTTCTTC.